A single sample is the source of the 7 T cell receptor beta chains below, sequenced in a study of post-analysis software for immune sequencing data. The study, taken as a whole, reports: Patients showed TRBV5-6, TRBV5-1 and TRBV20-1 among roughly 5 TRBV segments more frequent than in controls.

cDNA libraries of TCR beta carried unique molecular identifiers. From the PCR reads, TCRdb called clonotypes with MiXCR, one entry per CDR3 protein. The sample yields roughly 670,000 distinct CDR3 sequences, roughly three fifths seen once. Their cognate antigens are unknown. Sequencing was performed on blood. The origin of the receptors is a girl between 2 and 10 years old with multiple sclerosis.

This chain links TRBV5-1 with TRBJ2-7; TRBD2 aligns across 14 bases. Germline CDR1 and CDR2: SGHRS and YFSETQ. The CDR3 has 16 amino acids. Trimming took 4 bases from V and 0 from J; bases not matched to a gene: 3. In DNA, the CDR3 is TGCGCCAGCAGCCCGGGACTAGCGGGAGCCTCCTACGAGCAGTACTTC. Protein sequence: CASSPGLAGASYEQYF.

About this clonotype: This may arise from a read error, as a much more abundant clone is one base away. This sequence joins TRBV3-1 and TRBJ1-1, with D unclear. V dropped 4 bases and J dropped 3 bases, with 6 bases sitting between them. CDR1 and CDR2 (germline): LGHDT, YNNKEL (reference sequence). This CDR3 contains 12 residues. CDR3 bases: TGTGCCAGCAGCCCCGCGGACACTGAAGCTTTCTTT. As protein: CASSPADTEAFF.

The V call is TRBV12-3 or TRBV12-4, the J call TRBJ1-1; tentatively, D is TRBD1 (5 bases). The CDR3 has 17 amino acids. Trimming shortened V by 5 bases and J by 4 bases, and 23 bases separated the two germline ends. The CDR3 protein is CASSLRISTGTGTEAFF. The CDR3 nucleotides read TGTGCCAGCAGTCTCAGGATTTCTACGGGGACGGGCACTGAAGCTTTCTTT.

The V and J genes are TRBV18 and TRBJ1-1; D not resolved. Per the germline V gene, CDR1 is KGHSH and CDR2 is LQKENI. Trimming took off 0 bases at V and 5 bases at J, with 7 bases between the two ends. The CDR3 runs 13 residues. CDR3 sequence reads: CASSPPSITEAFF. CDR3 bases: TGTGCCAGCTCACCACCCTCTATAACTGAAGCTTTCTTT.

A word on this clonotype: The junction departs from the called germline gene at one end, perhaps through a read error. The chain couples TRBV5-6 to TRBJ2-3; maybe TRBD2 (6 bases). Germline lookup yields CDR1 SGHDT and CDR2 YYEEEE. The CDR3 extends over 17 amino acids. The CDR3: CANSLPNSGSSTDTQYF. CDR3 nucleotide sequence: TGTGCCAACAGCTTGCCCAATAGCGGAAGTAGCACAGATACGCAGTATTTT. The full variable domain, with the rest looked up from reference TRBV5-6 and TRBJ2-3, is DAGVTQSPTHLIKTRGQQVTLRCSPKSGHDTVSWYQQALGQGPQFIFQYYEEEERQRGNFPDRFSGHQFPNYSSELNVNALLLGDSALYLCANSLPNSGSSTDTQYFGPGTRLTVL.

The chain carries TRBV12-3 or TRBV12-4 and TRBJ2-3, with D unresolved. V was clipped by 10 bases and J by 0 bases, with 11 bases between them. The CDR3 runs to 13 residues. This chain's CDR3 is CANSTSSTDTQYF. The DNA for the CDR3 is TGTGCCAACAGCACCTCTAGCACAGATACGCAGTATTTT.

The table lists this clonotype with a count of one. CDR3 region: CASSFHRRTSATDTQYF. The CDR3 nucleotides are TGTGCCAGCAGCTTTCATCGGAGAACGAGTGCCACAGATACGCAGTATTTT. The rearrangement uses TRBV7-8 and TRBJ2-3; the D is unclear. CDR1 is SGHVS and CDR2 is FQNEAQ in the germline V gene. CDR3 size: 17 residues. Trimming pared 3 bases from V and 2 bases from J, leaving 18 bases between.